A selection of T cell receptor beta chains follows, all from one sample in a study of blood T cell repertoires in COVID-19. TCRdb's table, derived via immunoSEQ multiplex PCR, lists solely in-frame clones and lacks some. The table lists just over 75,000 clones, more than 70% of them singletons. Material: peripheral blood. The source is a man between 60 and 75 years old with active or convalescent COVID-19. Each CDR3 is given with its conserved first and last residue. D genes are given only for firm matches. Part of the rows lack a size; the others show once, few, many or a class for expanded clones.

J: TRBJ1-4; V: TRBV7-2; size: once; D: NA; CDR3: CASSSQGGGIEKLFF; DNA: TGTGCCAGCAGCTCTCAGGGTGGTGGAATTGAAAAACTGTTTTTT
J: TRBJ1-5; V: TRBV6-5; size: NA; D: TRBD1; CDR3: CASSLAGGRDQPQHF; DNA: TGTGCCAGCAGTCTGGCAGGGGGCCGAGATCAGCCCCAGCATTTT
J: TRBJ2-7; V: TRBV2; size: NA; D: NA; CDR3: CASSPETVEQYF; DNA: TGTGCCAGCAGTCCCGAAACAGTCGAGCAGTACTTC
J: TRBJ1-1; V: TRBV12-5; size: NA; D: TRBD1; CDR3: CASALTGGTEAFF; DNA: TGTGCTAGTGCCCTGACAGGGGGCACTGAAGCTTTCTTT
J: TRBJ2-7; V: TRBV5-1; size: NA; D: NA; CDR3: CASRDGSSYEQYF; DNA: TGCGCGTCGCGGGACGGGAGCTCCTACGAGCAGTACTTC
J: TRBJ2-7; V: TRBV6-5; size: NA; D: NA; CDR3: CASSWGTSEQYF; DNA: TGTGCCAGCAGTTGGGGGACAAGCGAGCAGTACTTC
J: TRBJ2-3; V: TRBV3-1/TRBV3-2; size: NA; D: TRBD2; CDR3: CASSGLAGGTDTQYF; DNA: TGTGCCAGCAGCGGACTAGCGGGGGGCACAGATACGCAGTATTTT
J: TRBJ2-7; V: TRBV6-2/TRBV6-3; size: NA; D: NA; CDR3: CASSGRLPPYEQYF; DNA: TGTGCCAGCAGTGGCCGCTTACCACCCTACGAGCAGTACTTC
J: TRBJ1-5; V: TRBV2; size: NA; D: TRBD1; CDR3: CASSGSAQGSQPQHF; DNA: TGTGCCAGCAGTGGTTCGGCACAGGGGAGTCAGCCCCAGCATTTT
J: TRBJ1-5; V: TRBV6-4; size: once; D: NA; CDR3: CASSDPRRGLSNQPQHF; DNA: TGTGCCAGCAGTGACCCTCGGAGAGGCCTTAGCAATCAGCCCCAGCATTTT
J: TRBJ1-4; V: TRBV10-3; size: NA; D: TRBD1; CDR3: CAIRAGTGGNWTNEKLFF; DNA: TGTGCCATCAGGGCCGGGACAGGGGGAAATTGGACTAATGAAAAACTGTTTTTT
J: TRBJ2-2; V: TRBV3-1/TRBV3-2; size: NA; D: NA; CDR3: CASSQGTLTGELFF; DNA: TGTGCCAGCAGCCAAGGGACTCTCACCGGGGAGCTGTTTTTT